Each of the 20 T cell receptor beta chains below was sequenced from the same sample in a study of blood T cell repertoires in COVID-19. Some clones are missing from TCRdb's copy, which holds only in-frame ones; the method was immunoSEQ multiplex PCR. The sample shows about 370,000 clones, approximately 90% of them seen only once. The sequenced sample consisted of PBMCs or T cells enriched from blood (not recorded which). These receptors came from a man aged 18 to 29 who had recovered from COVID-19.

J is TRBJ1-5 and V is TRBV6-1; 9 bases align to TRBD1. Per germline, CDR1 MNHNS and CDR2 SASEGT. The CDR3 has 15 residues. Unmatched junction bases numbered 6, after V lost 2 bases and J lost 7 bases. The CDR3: CASSEHRTGVQPQHF. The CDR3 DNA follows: TGTGCCAGCAGTGAACACAGGACAGGGGTGCAGCCCCAGCATTTT.

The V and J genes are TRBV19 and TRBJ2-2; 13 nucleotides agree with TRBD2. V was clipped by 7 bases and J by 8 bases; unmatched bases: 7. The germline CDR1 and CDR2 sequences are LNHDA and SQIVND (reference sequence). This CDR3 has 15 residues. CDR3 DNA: TGTGCCAGTACCGGGACTAGCGGGACTGGTGGGGAGCTGTTTTTT. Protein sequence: CASTGTSGTGGELFF.

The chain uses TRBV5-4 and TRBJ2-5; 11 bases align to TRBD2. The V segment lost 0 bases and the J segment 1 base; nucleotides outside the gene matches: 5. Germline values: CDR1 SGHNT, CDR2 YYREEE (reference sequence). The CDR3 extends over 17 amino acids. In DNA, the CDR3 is TGTGCCAGCAGCTTGGGGCTAGCGGGAGGAGGCCAAGAGACCCAGTACTTC. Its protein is CASSLGLAGGGQETQYF.

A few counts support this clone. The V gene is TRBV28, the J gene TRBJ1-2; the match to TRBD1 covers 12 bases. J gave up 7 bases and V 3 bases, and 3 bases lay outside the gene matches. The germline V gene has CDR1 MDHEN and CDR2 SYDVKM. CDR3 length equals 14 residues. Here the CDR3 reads CASSLGTGGGGYTF. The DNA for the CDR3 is TGTGCCAGCAGTTTGGGGACAGGGGGCGGTGGCTACACCTTC.

CDR3 sequence (DNA): TGTGCCAGTCGAGATCAGGACAGTCTCTACTATGGCTACACCTTC. Encoded protein: CASRDQDSLYYGYTF. V and J are TRBV19 and TRBJ1-2; perhaps TRBD1 as D (6 bases). Looked up from germline, CDR1 is LNHDA and CDR2 is SQIVND (reference sequence). The CDR3 spans 15 residues. Between the trimmed V and J ends, which lost 8 bases and 3 bases, there was a span of 19 bases.

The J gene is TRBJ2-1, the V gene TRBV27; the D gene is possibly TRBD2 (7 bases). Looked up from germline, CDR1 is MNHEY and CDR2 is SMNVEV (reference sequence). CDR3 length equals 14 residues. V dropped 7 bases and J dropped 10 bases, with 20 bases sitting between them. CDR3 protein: CASNQGREPGEQFF. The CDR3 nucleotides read TGTGCCAGCAATCAGGGGCGGGAGCCGGGGGAGCAGTTCTTC.

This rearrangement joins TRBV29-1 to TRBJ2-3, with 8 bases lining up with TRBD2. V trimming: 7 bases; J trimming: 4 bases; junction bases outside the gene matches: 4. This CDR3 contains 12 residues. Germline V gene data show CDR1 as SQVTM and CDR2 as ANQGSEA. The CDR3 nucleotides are TGCAGCGCCGAAGCGGGAGCAGATACGCAGTATTTT. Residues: CSAEAGADTQYF.

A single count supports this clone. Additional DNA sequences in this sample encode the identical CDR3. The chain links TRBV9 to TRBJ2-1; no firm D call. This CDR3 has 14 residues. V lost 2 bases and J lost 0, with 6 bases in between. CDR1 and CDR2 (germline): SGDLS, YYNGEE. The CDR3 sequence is CASSVRSSYNEQFF. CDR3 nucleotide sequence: TGTGCCAGCAGCGTTCGGAGCTCCTACAATGAGCAGTTCTTC.

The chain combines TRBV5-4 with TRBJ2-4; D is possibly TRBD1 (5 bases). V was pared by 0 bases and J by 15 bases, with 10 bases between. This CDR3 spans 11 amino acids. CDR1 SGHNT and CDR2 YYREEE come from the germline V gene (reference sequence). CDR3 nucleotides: TGTGCCAGCAGCTTGGGACAGCAGGTGTACTTC. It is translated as CASSLGQQVYF.

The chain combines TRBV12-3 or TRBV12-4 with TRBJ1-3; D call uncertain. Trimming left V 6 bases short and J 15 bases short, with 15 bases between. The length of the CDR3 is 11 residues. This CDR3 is CASRMTYTRYF. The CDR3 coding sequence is TGTGCCAGCAGAATGACTTATACCCGATATTTT.

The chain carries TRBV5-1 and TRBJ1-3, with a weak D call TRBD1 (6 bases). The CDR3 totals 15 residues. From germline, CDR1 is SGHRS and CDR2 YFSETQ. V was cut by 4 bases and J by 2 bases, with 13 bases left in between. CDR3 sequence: CASSGTGSPGNTIYF. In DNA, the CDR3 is TGCGCCAGCAGCGGTACAGGGTCCCCTGGAAACACCATATATTTT.

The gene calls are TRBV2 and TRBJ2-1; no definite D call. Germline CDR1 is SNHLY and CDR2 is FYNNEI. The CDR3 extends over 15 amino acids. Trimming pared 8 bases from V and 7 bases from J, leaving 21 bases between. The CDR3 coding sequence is TGTGCCAGCGAAAGTGAGTTGGTCCCCAATAATGAGCAGTTCTTC. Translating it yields CASESELVPNNEQFF.

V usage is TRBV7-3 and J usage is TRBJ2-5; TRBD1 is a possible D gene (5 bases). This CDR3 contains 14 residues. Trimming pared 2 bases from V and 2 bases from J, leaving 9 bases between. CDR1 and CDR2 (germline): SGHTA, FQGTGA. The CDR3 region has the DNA TGTGCCAGCAGCTTATCAGGGAATCAAGAGACCCAGTACTTC. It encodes CASSLSGNQETQYF.

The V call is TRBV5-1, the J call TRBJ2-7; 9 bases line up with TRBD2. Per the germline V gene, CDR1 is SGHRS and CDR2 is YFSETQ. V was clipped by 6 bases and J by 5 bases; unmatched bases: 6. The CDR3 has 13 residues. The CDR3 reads CASTRGGLDEQYF. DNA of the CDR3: TGCGCCAGCACGCGGGGGGGCCTCGACGAGCAGTACTTC.

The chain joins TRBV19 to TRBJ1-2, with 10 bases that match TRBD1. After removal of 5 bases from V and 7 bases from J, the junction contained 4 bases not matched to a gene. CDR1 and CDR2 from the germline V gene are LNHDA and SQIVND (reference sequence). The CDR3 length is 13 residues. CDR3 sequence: CASSRDRGTGYTF. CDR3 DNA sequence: TGTGCCAGTAGTCGGGACAGGGGCACTGGCTACACCTTC.

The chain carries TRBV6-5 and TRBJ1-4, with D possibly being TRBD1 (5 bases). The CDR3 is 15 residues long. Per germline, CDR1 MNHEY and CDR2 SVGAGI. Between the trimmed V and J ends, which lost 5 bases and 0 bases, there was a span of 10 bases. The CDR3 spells CASSPGVSTNEKLFF. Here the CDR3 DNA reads TGTGCCAGCAGTCCGGGGGTGTCAACTAATGAAAAACTGTTTTTT.

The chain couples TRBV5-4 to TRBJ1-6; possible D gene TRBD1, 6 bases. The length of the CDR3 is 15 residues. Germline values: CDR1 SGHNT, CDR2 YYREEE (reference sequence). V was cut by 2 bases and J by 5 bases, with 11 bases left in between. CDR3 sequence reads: CASSLRGGDNSPLHF. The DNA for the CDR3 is TGTGCCAGCAGCTTACGGGGGGGCGATAATTCACCCCTCCACTTT.

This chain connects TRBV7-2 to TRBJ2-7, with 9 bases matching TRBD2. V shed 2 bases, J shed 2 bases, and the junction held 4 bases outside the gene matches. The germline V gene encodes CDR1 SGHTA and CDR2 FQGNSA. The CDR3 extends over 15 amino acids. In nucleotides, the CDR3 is TGTGCCAGCAGCTTAACTAGCGGGCTTACCTACGAGCAGTACTTC. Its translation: CASSLTSGLTYEQYF.

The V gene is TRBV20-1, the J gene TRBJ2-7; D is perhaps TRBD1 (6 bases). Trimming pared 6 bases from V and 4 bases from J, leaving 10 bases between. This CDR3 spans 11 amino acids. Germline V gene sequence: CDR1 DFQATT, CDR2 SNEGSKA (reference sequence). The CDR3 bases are TGCAGTGCCGATCAGGGGTACGAGCAGTACTTC. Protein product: CSADQGYEQYF.

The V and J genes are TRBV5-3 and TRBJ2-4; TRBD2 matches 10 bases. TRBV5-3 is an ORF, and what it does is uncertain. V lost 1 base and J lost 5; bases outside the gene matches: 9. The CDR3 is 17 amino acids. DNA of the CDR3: TGTGCCAGAAGCTTGTATATAGCGGGGGGCAAGGAAAACATTCAGTACTTC. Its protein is CARSLYIAGGKENIQYF.